This paragraph reports one T cell receptor beta chain. Antigen unknown. Samples derive from patients with active juvenile idiopathic arthritis. CDR1 SGDLS and CDR2 YYNGEE come from the germline V gene. This CDR3 has 15 residues. The trim removed 3 bases at V and 4 bases at J, leaving 1 base unmatched. The method was immunoSEQ multiplex PCR; TCRdb's version includes in-frame clones alone and lacks a portion of them. This repertoire shows 30,000 or so clones, more than 90% found once; its top ten account for around 0.68%. The data originate from a study of circulating and synovial CD4+ cells in juvenile arthritis. Study-wide results and limits: Shared-clonotype fractions with synovium likely underestimate full repertoire overlap. Bulk blood CD4 repertoires were more diverse than these. T cell genome counts differed by at least an order of magnitude between CPL and CD4 samples.

Sequencing input: CD4+ T cells from blood. V gene TRBV9 combines with J gene TRBJ2-5, with TRBD2 matching over 15 bases. This receptor was identified in a human donor with juvenile idiopathic arthritis. This CDR3 is CASSGGLAGGETQYF. In DNA form, the CDR3 reads TGTGCCAGCAGCGGGGGACTAGCGGGAGGAGAGACCCAGTACTTC.